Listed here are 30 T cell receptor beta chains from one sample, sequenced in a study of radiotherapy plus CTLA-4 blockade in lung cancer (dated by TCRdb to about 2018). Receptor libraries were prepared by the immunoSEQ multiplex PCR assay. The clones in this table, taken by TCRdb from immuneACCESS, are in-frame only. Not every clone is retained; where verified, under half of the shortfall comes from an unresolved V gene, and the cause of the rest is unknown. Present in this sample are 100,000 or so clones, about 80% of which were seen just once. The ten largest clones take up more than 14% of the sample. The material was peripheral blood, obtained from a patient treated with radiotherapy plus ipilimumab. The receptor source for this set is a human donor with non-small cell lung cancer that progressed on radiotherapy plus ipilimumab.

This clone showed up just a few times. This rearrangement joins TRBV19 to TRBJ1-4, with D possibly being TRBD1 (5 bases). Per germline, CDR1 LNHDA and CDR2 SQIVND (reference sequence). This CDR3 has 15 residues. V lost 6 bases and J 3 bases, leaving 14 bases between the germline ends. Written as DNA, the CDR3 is TGTGCCAGTAGCGACAGCTCGGCAGCTAATGAAAAACTGTTTTTT. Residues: CASSDSSAANEKLFF.

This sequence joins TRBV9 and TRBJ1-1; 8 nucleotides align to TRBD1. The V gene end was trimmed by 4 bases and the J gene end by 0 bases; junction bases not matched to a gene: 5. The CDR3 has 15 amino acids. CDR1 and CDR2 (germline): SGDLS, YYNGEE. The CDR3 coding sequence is TGTGCCAGCAGCCCCCGGGACAGGTTGAACACTGAAGCTTTCTTT. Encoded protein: CASSPRDRLNTEAFF.

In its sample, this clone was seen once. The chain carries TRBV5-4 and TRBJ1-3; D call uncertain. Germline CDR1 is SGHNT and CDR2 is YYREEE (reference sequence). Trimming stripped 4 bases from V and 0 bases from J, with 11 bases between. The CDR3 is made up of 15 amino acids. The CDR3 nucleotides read TGTGCCAGCAGCCGAGGGTTATCCTCTGGAAACACCATATATTTT. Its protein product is CASSRGLSSGNTIYF.

CDR3 nucleotide sequence: TGCGCCAGCAGCCAAGAGATAGACAGCCAGGTTTTTGGAAAACTGTTTTTT. Amino acid sequence: CASSQEIDSQVFGKLFF. The chain is built from TRBV4-3 and TRBJ1-4; weak D call: TRBD1 (5 bases). Trimming took 0 bases from V and 10 from J, leaving 21 bases between them. The CDR3 is 17 residues long. The germline CDR1 and CDR2 sequences are LGHNA and YSLEER.

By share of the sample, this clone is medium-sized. The CDR3 reads CASSQVAGEAYNEQFF. In nucleotides, the CDR3 is TGCGCCAGCAGCCAAGTAGCGGGAGAGGCCTACAATGAGCAGTTCTTC. This sequence joins TRBV4-3 and TRBJ2-1; 9 bases align to TRBD2. This CDR3 is built from 16 residues. V lost 1 base, J lost 2 bases, and 3 bases stayed unmatched. CDR1 and CDR2 from the germline V gene are LGHNA and YSLEER.

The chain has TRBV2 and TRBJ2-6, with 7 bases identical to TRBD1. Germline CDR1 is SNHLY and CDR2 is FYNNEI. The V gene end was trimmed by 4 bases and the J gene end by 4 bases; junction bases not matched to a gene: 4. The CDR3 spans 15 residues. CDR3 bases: TGTGCCAGCAGTGTACAGGGGCGGGGGGCCAACGTCCTGACTTTC. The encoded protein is CASSVQGRGANVLTF.

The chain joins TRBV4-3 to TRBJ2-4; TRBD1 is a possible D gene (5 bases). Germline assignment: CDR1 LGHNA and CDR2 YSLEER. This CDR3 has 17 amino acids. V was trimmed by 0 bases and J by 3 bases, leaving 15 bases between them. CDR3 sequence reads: CASSQDPRLGVKNIQYF. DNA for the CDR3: TGCGCCAGCAGCCAAGACCCCAGATTAGGGGTCAAAAACATTCAGTACTTC.

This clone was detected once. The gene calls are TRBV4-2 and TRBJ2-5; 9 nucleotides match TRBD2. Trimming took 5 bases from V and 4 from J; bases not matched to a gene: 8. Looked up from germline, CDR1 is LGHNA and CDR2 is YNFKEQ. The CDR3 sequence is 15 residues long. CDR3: CASSGGGTSRETQYF. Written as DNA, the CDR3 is TGTGCCAGCAGCGGGGGAGGGACTAGCCGAGAGACCCAGTACTTC.

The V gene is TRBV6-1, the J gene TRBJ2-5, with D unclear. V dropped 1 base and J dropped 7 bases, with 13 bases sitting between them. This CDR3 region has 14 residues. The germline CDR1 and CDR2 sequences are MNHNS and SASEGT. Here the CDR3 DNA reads TGTGCCAGCAGTGAAGGGCTACCTGGGGTGACCCAGTACTTC. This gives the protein CASSEGLPGVTQYF.

As DNA, the CDR3 is TGTGCCAGCAGTTACTCGACTGCGAACTATGGCTACACCTTC. Amino acids: CASSYSTANYGYTF. The chain carries TRBV6-6 and TRBJ1-2; D is undetermined. This CDR3 is 14 amino acids long. CDR1 MNHNY and CDR2 SVGAGI come from the germline V gene (reference sequence). The ends were cut back, 0 bases at V and 2 bases at J, with 7 bases in the middle.

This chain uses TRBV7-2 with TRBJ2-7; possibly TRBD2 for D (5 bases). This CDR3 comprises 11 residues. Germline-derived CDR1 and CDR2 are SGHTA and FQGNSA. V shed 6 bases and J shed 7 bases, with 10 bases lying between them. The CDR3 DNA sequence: TGTGCCAGCAGAGCCACGGGGGAGCAGTACTTC. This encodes CASRATGEQYF.

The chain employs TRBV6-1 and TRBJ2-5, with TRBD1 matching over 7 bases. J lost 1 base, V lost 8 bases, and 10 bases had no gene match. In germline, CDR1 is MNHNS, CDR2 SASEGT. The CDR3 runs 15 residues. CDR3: CASGRTGVGQETQYF. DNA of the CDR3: TGTGCCAGCGGAAGAACAGGGGTGGGCCAAGAGACCCAGTACTTC.

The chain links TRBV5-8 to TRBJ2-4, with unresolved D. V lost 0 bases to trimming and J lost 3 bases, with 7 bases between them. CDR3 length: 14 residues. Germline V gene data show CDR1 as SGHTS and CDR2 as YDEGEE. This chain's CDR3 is CASSLGVGKNIQYF. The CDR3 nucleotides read TGTGCCAGCAGCTTGGGGGTGGGCAAAAACATTCAGTACTTC.

CDR3 in amino acids: CASSPFRRSWGAGQPQHF. CDR3 DNA: TGTGCCAGCAGCCCTTTCAGAAGGTCGTGGGGGGCGGGTCAGCCCCAGCATTTT. V gene TRBV9 combines with J gene TRBJ1-5; D possibly corresponds to TRBD1 (6 bases). V was cut by 4 bases and J by 6 bases, with 26 bases left in between. CDR1 SGDLS and CDR2 YYNGEE come from the germline V gene. The CDR3 contains 18 residues.

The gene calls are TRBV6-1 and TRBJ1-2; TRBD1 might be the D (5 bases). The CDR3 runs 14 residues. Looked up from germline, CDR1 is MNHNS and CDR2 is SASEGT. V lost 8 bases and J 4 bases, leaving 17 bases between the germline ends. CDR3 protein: CASSRPGLGYGYTF. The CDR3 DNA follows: TGTGCCAGCTCAAGACCGGGGCTTGGCTATGGCTACACCTTC.

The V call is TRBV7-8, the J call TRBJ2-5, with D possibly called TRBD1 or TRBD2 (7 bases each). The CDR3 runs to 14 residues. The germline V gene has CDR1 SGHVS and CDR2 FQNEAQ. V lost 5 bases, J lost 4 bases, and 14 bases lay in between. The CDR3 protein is CASSRGGGLETQYF. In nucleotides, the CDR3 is TGTGCCAGCAGCAGGGGAGGGGGCTTAGAGACCCAGTACTTC.

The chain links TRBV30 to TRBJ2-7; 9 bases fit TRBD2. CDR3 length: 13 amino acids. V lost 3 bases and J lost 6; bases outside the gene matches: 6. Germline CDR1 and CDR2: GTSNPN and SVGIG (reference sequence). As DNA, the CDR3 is TGTGCCTGGAGCCCCCTAGCGGGGACCGAGCAGTACTTC. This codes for CAWSPLAGTEQYF.

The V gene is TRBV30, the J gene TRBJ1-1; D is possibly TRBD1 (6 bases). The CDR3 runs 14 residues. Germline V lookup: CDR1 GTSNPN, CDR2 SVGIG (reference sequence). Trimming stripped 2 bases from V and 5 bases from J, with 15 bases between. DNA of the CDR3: TGTGCCTGGAGTTTACAGGGAGGTTTGACTGAAGCTTTCTTT. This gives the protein CAWSLQGGLTEAFF.

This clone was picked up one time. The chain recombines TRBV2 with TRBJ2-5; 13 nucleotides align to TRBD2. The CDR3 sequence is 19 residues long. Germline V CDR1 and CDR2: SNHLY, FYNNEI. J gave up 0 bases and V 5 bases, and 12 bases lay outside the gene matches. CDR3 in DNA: TGTGCCAGCAGTTCTTTGGGGGGACTAGCGGGAACTCACCAAGAGACCCAGTACTTC. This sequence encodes CASSSLGGLAGTHQETQYF. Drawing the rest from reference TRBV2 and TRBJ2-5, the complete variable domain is EPEVTQTPSHQVTQMGQEVILRCVPISNHLYFYWYRQILGQKVEFLVSFYNNEISEKSEIFDDQFSVERPDGSNFTLKIRSTKLEDSAMYFCASSSLGGLAGTHQETQYFGPGTRLLVL.

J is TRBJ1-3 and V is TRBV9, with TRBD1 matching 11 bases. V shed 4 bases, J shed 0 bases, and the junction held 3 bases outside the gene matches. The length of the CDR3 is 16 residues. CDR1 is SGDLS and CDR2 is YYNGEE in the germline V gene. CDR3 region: CASSPGTGGSGNTIYF. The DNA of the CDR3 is TGTGCCAGCAGCCCCGGGACAGGGGGCTCTGGAAACACCATATATTTT.

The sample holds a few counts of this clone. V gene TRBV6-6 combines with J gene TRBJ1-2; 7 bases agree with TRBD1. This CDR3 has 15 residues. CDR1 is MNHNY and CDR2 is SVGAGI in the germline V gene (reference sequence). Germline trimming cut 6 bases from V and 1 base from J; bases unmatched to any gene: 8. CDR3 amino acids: CASSPLSGGNYGYTF. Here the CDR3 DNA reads TGTGCCAGCAGCCCTCTGTCAGGGGGTAACTATGGCTACACCTTC.

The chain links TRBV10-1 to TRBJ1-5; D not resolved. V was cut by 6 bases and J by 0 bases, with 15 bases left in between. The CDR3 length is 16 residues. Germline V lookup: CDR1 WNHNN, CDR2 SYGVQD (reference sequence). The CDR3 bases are TGCGCCAGCAGACTTAGGACGGAGTATAGCAATCAGCCCCAGCATTTT. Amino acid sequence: CASRLRTEYSNQPQHF.

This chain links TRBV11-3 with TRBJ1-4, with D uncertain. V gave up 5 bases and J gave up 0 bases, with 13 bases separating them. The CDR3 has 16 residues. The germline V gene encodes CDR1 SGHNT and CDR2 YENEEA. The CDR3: CASSPLGRTTNEKLFF. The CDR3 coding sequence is TGTGCCAGCAGCCCCCTCGGCAGGACAACTAATGAAAAACTGTTTTTT.

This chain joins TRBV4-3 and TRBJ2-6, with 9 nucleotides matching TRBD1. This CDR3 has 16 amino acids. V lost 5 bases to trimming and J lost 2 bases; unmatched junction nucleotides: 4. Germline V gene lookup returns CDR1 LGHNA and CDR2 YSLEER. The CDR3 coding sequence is TGCGCCAGCAGCATAGGGACAGGGACTGGGGCCAACGTCCTGACTTTC. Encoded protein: CASSIGTGTGANVLTF.

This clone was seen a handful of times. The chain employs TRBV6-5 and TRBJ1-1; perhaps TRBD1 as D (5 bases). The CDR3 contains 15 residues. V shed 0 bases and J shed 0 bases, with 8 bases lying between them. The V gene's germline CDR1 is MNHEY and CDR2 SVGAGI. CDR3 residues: CASSYSGDLNTEAFF. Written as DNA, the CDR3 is TGTGCCAGCAGTTACTCAGGGGATTTGAACACTGAAGCTTTCTTT.

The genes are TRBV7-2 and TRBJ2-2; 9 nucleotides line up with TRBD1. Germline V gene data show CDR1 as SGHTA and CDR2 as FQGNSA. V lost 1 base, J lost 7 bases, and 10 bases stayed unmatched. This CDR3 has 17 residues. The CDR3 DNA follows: TGTGCCAGCAGCTTAGGAGGAACAGGGGGCCAAATCGGGGAGCTGTTTTTT. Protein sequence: CASSLGGTGGQIGELFF.

This CDR3 is CASSLEQRGRTEAFF. The CDR3 bases are TGTGCCAGCAGCTTAGAACAAAGGGGTAGGACTGAAGCTTTCTTT. The chain couples TRBV7-2 to TRBJ1-1, with D possibly TRBD1 on 5 matching bases. The V gene's germline CDR1 is SGHTA and CDR2 FQGNSA. With 1 base removed from V and 5 bases from J, the gap between germline ends came to 14 bases. The length of the CDR3 is 15 residues.

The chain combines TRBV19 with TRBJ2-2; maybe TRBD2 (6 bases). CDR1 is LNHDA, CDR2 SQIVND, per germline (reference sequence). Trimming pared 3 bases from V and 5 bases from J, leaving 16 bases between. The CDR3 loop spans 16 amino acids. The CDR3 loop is CASSIVASARTGELFF. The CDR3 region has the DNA TGTGCCAGTAGTATCGTGGCTAGCGCTAGAACCGGGGAGCTGTTTTTT.

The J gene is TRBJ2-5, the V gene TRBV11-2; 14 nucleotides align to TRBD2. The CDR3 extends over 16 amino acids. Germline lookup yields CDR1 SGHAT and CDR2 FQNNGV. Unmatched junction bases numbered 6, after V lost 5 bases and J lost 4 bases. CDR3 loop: CASSAGTSGSSETQYF. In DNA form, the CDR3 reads TGTGCCAGCAGCGCCGGGACTAGCGGGAGTTCAGAGACCCAGTACTTC.

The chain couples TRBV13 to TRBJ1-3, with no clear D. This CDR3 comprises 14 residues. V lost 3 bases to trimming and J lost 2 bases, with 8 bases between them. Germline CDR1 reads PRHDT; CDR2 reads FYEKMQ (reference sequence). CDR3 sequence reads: CASSFGQPGNTIYF. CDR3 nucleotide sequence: TGTGCCAGCAGCTTCGGCCAGCCTGGAAACACCATATATTTT. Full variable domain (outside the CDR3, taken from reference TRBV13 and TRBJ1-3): AAGVIQSPRHLIKEKRETATLKCYPIPRHDTVYWYQQGPGQDPQFLISFYEKMQSDKGSIPDRFSAQQFSDYHSELNMSSLELGDSALYFCASSFGQPGNTIYFGEGSWLTVV.